Following are 23 T cell receptor beta chains from one sample sequenced in a study of CD8+CD57+ T cells in acquired aplastic anemia. Patients who underwent sequencing had shown CD8+CD57+ cell expansion by flow cytometry. Profiling of TCR beta VDJ combinations and CDR3 sequences used genomic DNA as template. Each CDR3 protein gets one entry after TCRdb re-called the reads with MiXCR. Of about 150,000 distinct CDR3 sequences in the sample, roughly 48% were seen once. The sequenced sample was sorted CD4+, CD8+, or CD8+CD57+ T cells (not recorded which) from PBMCs. The receptors were sampled from a human donor with aplastic anemia.

CDR3 sequence reads: CSAIRTSGTDTQYF. The CDR3, as DNA: TGCAGTGCTATAAGGACTAGCGGCACAGATACGCAGTATTTT. The chain couples TRBV20-1 to TRBJ2-3; 9 bases are shared with TRBD2. The CDR3 is 14 residues long. Trimming at V came to 4 bases and at J to 1 base, leaving 3 bases not matched to a gene. The germline V gene has CDR1 DFQATT and CDR2 SNEGSKA (reference sequence).

This clonotype was seen at least ten times. This rearrangement joins TRBV27 to TRBJ2-3; D is unresolved. V dropped 5 bases and J dropped 0 bases, with 6 bases sitting between them. Looked up from germline, CDR1 is MNHEY and CDR2 is SMNVEV (reference sequence). The CDR3 runs to 13 residues. CDR3 bases: TGTGCCAGCAGTACGAAGAGCACAGATACGCAGTATTTT. It is translated as CASSTKSTDTQYF.

This chain connects TRBV24-1 to TRBJ2-3; TRBD2 agrees at 8 bases. The CDR3 runs 17 residues. With V trimmed by 5 bases and J by 2 bases, 11 bases remained unmatched. Germline CDR1 reads KGHDR; CDR2 reads SFDVKD. CDR3 sequence: CATSVGWPSGYTDTQYF. As DNA, the CDR3 is TGTGCCACCAGTGTCGGGTGGCCTAGCGGGTACACAGATACGCAGTATTTT.

This clonotype was seen only once. A much larger clone is a single base away; this may be a read error. The chain recombines TRBV6-4 with TRBJ1-4; 10 nucleotides align to TRBD1. Trimming at V came to 9 bases and at J to 6 bases, leaving 10 bases not matched to a gene. Germline lookup yields CDR1 MRHNA and CDR2 SNTAGT. The CDR3 has 15 residues. The CDR3 reads CAREDRGIEDEKLFF. The CDR3 bases are TGTGCCAGAGAGGACAGGGGGATCGAGGATGAAAAACTGTTTTTT.

V is TRBV6-5 and J is TRBJ2-1, with D unclear. Germline CDR1 MNHEY, CDR2 SVGAGI. Trimming took off 3 bases at V and 4 bases at J, with 10 bases between the two ends. This CDR3 contains 14 residues. The CDR3 sequence is CASSYLPEYNEQFF. Written as DNA, the CDR3 is TGTGCCAGCAGTTATTTGCCAGAGTACAATGAGCAGTTCTTC.

This chain uses TRBV24-1 with TRBJ1-3, with no clear D. Trimming pared 8 bases from V and 0 bases from J, leaving 10 bases between. Germline lookup yields CDR1 KGHDR and CDR2 SFDVKD. This CDR3 is 14 amino acids long. This CDR3 is CATTEVLSGNTIYF. In nucleotides, the CDR3 is TGTGCCACCACTGAGGTCCTCTCTGGAAACACCATATATTTT.

Many counts were recorded for this clonotype. V is TRBV12-3 or TRBV12-4 and J is TRBJ2-2, with no clear D. Trimming left V 6 bases short and J 3 bases short, with 14 bases between. The length of the CDR3 is 15 residues. This CDR3 is CASSPLVGYTGELFF. DNA for the CDR3: TGTGCCAGCAGCCCCTTGGTTGGGTACACCGGGGAGCTGTTTTTT.

The chain carries TRBV19 and TRBJ2-7; perhaps D is TRBD1 or TRBD2 (6 bases each). V dropped 7 bases and J dropped 4 bases, with 14 bases sitting between them. Germline CDR1 LNHDA, CDR2 SQIVND (reference sequence). The CDR3 has 13 amino acids. As DNA, the CDR3 is TGTGCCAGTATGGCCGGGGGCGAATACGAGCAGTACTTC. Its translation: CASMAGGEYEQYF.

In this sample, this clonotype turned up many times. The gene calls are TRBV19 and TRBJ2-7; D unresolved. Germline CDR1 and CDR2: LNHDA and SQIVND (reference sequence). V was pared by 4 bases and J by 2 bases, with 3 bases between. The CDR3 has 11 residues. The CDR3 protein is CASSTPYEQYF. The CDR3 DNA follows: TGTGCCAGTAGTACCCCCTACGAGCAGTACTTC.

This clonotype occurred many times. The chain recombines TRBV7-3 with TRBJ2-1; 12 bases are a match to TRBD2. The J segment lost 2 bases and the V segment lost 4 bases, leaving 0 bases of the junction unmatched. The CDR3 covers 15 residues. The germline V gene encodes CDR1 SGHTA and CDR2 FQGTGA. The CDR3 DNA is TGTGCCAGCAGCTGGACTAGCGGGACCTACAATGAGCAGTTCTTC. Translating gives CASSWTSGTYNEQFF. Full variable domain (outside the CDR3, taken from reference TRBV7-3 and TRBJ2-1): GAGVSQTPSNKVTEKGKYVELRCDPISGHTALYWYRQSLGQGPEFLIYFQGTGAADDSGLPNDRFFAVRPEGSVSTLKIQRTERGDSAVYLCASSWTSGTYNEQFFGPGTRLTVL.

This sequence joins TRBV4-1 and TRBJ1-1; no firm D call. The V gene lost 4 bases and the J gene lost 4 bases, with 19 bases spanning the gap. The CDR3 consists of 16 residues. Germline CDR1 MGHRA, CDR2 YSYEKL. The CDR3 loop is CASSPQPEGISTEAFF. The CDR3 DNA reads TGCGCCAGCAGCCCCCAACCTGAAGGGATCAGCACTGAAGCTTTCTTT.

This clonotype was found many times. The chain recombines TRBV7-2 with TRBJ2-2; tentatively, D is TRBD1 (6 bases). The ends were cut back, 5 bases at V and 4 bases at J, with 14 bases in the middle. There are 15 residues in the CDR3. In germline, CDR1 is SGHTA, CDR2 FQGNSA. The CDR3 loop reads CASSRLTGTTGELFF. The CDR3 nucleotides read TGTGCCAGCAGCCGACTAACAGGGACCACCGGGGAGCTGTTTTTT.

This clonotype was observed a handful of times. The CDR3 coding sequence is TGTGCCAGCAGAGTAGGCGGATACAATGAGCAGTTCTTC. It codes for CASRVGGYNEQFF. This chain links TRBV27 with TRBJ2-1; D uncertain. V lost 6 bases and J lost 4, with 10 bases in between. Germline V gives CDR1 MNHEY, CDR2 SMNVEV (reference sequence). CDR3 size: 13 residues.

Note on this clonotype: This clone may be a read error of a much larger clone one base away. CDR3: CASSTPGLGGKADTQYF. The CDR3, as DNA: TGTGCCAGTAGTACCCCCGGGTTAGGAGGCAAGGCAGATACGCAGTATTTT. The chain employs TRBV19 and TRBJ2-3; tentative D call: TRBD2 (5 bases). The CDR3 covers 17 residues. V gave up 4 bases and J gave up 4 bases, with 21 bases separating them. Germline V gene lookup returns CDR1 LNHDA and CDR2 SQIVND (reference sequence). The full variable domain, its missing parts supplied by reference TRBV19 and TRBJ2-3, is DGGITQSPKYLFRKEGQNVTLSCEQNLNHDAMYWYRQDPGQGLRLIYYSQIVNDFQKGDIAEGYSVSREKKESFPLTVTSAQKNPTAFYLCASSTPGLGGKADTQYFGPGTRLTVL.

The table lists this clonotype with a count of one. The rearrangement uses TRBV10-3 and TRBJ1-2; D not resolved. CDR1 ENHRY and CDR2 SYGVKD come from the germline V gene. V was pared by 3 bases and J by 1 base, with 9 bases between. The CDR3 spans 14 residues. In DNA, the CDR3 is TGTGCCATCAGTGAATGTGAGGGTAACTATGGCTACACCTTC. Protein sequence: CAISECEGNYGYTF.

This clonotype has more than one count but fewer than ten. The rearrangement uses TRBV9 and TRBJ2-7; the match to TRBD2 covers 16 bases. The CDR3 is 18 amino acids. Germline V gives CDR1 SGDLS, CDR2 YYNGEE. With V trimmed by 3 bases and J by 3 bases, 9 bases remained unmatched. CDR3 in DNA: TGTGCCAGCAGCGCCGGGACTAGCGGGAGGGAGCTGCTCTACGAGCAGTACTTC. Translated: CASSAGTSGRELLYEQYF.

The chain employs TRBV7-2 and TRBJ1-6; 7 bases align to TRBD1. Per the germline V gene, CDR1 is SGHTA and CDR2 is FQGNSA. V lost 5 bases and J lost 5; bases outside the gene matches: 3. This CDR3 spans 14 amino acids. CDR3: CASSAGQNNSPLHF. The CDR3 region has the DNA TGTGCCAGCAGCGCGGGACAGAATAATTCACCCCTCCACTTT.

This clonotype occurred many times. The chain uses TRBV5-5 and TRBJ2-2; the D gene is possibly TRBD2 (6 bases). CDR1 and CDR2 (germline): SGHKS, YYEKEE (reference sequence). V shed 1 base and J shed 6 bases, with 16 bases lying between them. This CDR3 region has 16 residues. CDR3 loop: CASSLSWRVVAGELFF. The CDR3 DNA reads TGTGCCAGCAGCTTGAGTTGGAGGGTGGTGGCCGGGGAGCTGTTTTTT.

This clonotype has a handful of counts. This CDR3 is CASWGLTVGQINYGYTF. The CDR3 coding sequence is TGTGCCAGCTGGGGACTTACCGTAGGACAAATCAACTATGGCTACACCTTC. The chain has TRBV6-2 or TRBV6-3 and TRBJ1-2; tentatively, D is TRBD1 (5 bases). The V gene's germline CDR1 is MNHEY and CDR2 SVGEGT. Trimming pared 8 bases from V and 2 bases from J, leaving 24 bases between. The CDR3 runs 17 residues.

This clonotype was picked up a small number of times. Here the CDR3 reads CASSQINGATSGSDEDEQFF. As DNA, the CDR3 is TGCGCCAGCAGCCAAATTAACGGCGCGACTAGCGGGAGCGACGAGGATGAGCAGTTCTTC. This chain connects TRBV4-1 to TRBJ2-1; 12 nucleotides agree with TRBD2. The length of the CDR3 is 20 residues. V was clipped by 2 bases and J by 8 bases; unmatched bases: 19. Germline V gives CDR1 MGHRA, CDR2 YSYEKL.

This clonotype was counted ten times or more. This chain joins TRBV29-1 and TRBJ1-2; no clear D. Germline CDR1 and CDR2: SQVTM and ANQGSEA. V was clipped by 0 bases and J by 5 bases, with 1 base between them. The CDR3 covers 10 residues. This CDR3 is CSVEEYGYTF. The CDR3 DNA sequence: TGCAGCGTTGAAGAGTATGGCTACACCTTC.

This clonotype came up a few times. Given a much more abundant clone one base away, this may be a read error. The chain uses TRBV7-2 and TRBJ2-7; the D gene is possibly TRBD1 (6 bases). The ends were cut back, 5 bases at V and 3 bases at J, with 17 bases in the middle. CDR3 length: 15 amino acids. CDR1 is SGHTA, CDR2 FQGNSA, per germline. The CDR3 region has the DNA TGTGCCAGCAGCCCGGTTTCGGGGACAAACTACGAGCAGTACTTC. As protein: CASSPVSGTNYEQYF. The whole variable domain, filled in from reference TRBV7-2 and TRBJ2-7, reads GAGVSQSPSNKVTEKGKDVELRCDPISGHTALYWYRQSLGQGLEFLIYFQGNSAPDKSGLPSDRFSAERTGGSVSTLTIQRTQQEDSAVYLCASSPVSGTNYEQYFGPGTRLTVT.

In this sample, this clonotype turned up many times. The chain joins TRBV11-2 to TRBJ2-1, with D tentatively TRBD1 (6 bases). Germline CDR1 reads SGHAT; CDR2 reads FQNNGV. V lost 5 bases and J lost 4, with 27 bases in between. This CDR3 contains 19 residues. CDR3 nucleotides: TGTGCCAGCAGCGACATCAGTTATTCCGGGACACAAGTTTACAATGAGCAGTTCTTC. Protein sequence: CASSDISYSGTQVYNEQFF.